This T cell receptor beta chain was sequenced for a study of beta chain features in type 1 diabetes (dated by TCRdb to 2016 to 2018). Some background on the complete study: Mean age, gender distribution, total cell number and subset yield did not differ between patients and healthy donors. A total of about 110 million sorted cells were examined across all samples, and the number of cells per subset was strongly correlated with RNA yield. In the study, TCRB repertoires of sorted circulating CD4+ T cell subsets from recently diagnosed type 1 diabetes patients were compared with those of matched healthy donors. Whereas all 30 or so donors provided naive and central memory subsets, regulatory and stem cell-like memory subsets were isolated from just 8 patients and about 8 healthy donors. On the study overall, not on this receptor specifically: Because cDNA was sequenced instead of genomic DNA, highly expressing activated cells could be over-represented, though the groups showed no difference in activation or CD3 levels. Fewer insertions and more nucleotide deletions at VDJ recombination sites were observed in patients with type 1 diabetes, implying thymic rearrangement abnormalities. In all four CD4+ subsets, TCRB CDR3 length was moderately but significantly shorter in type 1 diabetes patients. Naive, central memory and regulatory TCRB repertoires appeared to be more similar among patients than among healthy donors. Shorter templates might be favored by PCR, yet because patient and control samples were amplified and corrected together, any such skew would affect both groups equally. Only small numbers of individuals were included in the HLA sub-analyses, which left unresolved whether HLA type had any influence on TCRB rearrangement.

V drops 6 bases and J drops 0 bases, leaving 13 bases in between. The cysteine opens and the phenylalanine closes a CDR3 of 15 amino acids. Only the CDR3 DNA stays, 45 bases, in frame from base 1. CDR1 and CDR2, looked up from the germline V gene (reference sequence), are MNHNY and SVGAGI. Details on this clone: Its cognate antigen has yet to be identified. No base quality information exists; no much larger clone differs at one position.

The entire isolated RNA was reverse transcribed using the High Capacity cDNA Reverse Transcription Kit, and thus expressed TCRB transcripts were sequenced. Deep immunoSEQ sequencing was performed on naive, central memory and regulatory T cell samples, with an average of about 3.6 million total reads per sample. Sorted cells were lysed in RLT buffer, and RNA was extracted using DNase-treated RNeasy Micro or Mini kits according to cell number. Each cell subset was processed on its own to prevent cross-contamination, while patient and healthy donor samples were processed together. Using the immunoSEQ multiplex PCR, TCRB sequences were amplified from cDNA into 87-bp fragments spanning the CDR3 region. Amplicons were sequenced on the Illumina HiSeq platform. As for the authors' bioinformatics: PCR bias was computationally corrected using synthetic template baselines, reads within Hamming distance 2 were collapsed, and singletons that could not be merged were discarded. Reads were aligned against IMGT to assign V, D and J genes, CDR3 length and insertions or deletions at six rearrangement sites. Clonotype counts were normalized to sorted cell number within each subset before computing true diversity and Gini coefficients with the tcR R package. Repertoire sharing was quantified using the overlap coefficient calculated on TCRB nucleotide sequences. Sourced from immuneACCESS, this table was stored by TCRdb with only in-frame sequences that have V and J called. A share of the clones is absent; for the studies checked, an unresolved V gene accounts for under half, and the remainder has no known explanation. For V, J and clone size, that table is used; D and trimming come from the DNA. This sample is represented by about 150,000 clones; approximately 10% of them were singletons. In total, the top ten clones hold around 0.5% of the sample.

Each donor gave one peripheral blood draw, about 110 mL on average, collected into heparinised tubes. A BD FACSAria II was used to sort naive, central memory, regulatory and stem cell-like memory CD4+ T cells with a panel that included CD45RO, CCR7, CD25, CD127, CD95 and CD27. Every sorted population had a purity above 95%. PBMCs were isolated immediately by Lymphoprep density gradient centrifugation and stained directly without culture. So that batch effects would be minimized, each experiment stained and sorted samples in pairs, pairing one healthy donor with one patient. Recombination connected TRBV6-6 to TRBJ2-3, and the D gene may be TRBD1, 5 bases matching. Sequenced input: central memory CD4+ T cells from blood. This clonotype was obtained from a young man with type 1 diabetes. The nucleotide sequence reads as follows: TGTGCCAGCAGCCTTCAGGGATCTAGCACAGATACGCAGTATTTT. Its protein reads: CASSLQGSSTDTQYF.